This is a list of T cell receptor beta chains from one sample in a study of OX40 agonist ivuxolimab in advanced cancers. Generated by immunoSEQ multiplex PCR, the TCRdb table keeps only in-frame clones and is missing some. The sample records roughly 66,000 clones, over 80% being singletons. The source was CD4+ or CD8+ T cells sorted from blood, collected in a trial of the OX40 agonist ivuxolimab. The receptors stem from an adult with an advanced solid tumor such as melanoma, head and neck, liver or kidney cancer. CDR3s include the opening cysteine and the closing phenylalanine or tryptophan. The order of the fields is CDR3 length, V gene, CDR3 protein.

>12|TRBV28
CASSLSGNEQYF
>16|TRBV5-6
CASSLLGTPGLYEQYF
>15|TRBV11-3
CASSFGGGDSYEQYF
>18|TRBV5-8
CASSLGLLAGGPADTQYF
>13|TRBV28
CASFVSPTTGAFF
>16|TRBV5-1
CASSLTLTGSVDTIYF
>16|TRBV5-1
CASSRTGQGTYNEQFF
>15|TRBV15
CATSREPQGANEQYF
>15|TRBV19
CASNRLGGQGTEAFF
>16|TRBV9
CASSVKQGEAIYEQYF
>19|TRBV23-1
CASSQSYISGLACTDTQYF
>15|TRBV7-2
CASSGGTGANQPQHF
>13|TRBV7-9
CASSLDGAEKLFF
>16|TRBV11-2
CASSLDRSGSSYEQYF
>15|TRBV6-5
CASRPGQGVGTEAFF
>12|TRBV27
CATLTSGNQQYF